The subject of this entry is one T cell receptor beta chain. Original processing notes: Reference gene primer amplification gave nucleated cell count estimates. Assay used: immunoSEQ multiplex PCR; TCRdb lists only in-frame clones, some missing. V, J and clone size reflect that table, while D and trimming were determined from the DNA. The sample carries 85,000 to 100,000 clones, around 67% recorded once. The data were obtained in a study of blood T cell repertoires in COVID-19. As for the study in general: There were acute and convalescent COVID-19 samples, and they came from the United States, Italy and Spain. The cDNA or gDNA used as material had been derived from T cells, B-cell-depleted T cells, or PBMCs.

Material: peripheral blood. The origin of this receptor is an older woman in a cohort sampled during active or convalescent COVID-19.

The CDR3: CASSYAQGALSGKLFF. DNA for the CDR3: TGTGCCAGCAGTTATGCTCAAGGGGCCCTTTCCGGAAAACTGTTTTTT. V is TRBV11-2 and J is TRBJ1-4; D perhaps matches TRBD1 (5 bases). The CDR3 runs 16 residues. The V and J ends lost 6 bases and 10 bases respectively, with 24 bases between them. The germline V gene has CDR1 SGHAT and CDR2 FQNNGV.